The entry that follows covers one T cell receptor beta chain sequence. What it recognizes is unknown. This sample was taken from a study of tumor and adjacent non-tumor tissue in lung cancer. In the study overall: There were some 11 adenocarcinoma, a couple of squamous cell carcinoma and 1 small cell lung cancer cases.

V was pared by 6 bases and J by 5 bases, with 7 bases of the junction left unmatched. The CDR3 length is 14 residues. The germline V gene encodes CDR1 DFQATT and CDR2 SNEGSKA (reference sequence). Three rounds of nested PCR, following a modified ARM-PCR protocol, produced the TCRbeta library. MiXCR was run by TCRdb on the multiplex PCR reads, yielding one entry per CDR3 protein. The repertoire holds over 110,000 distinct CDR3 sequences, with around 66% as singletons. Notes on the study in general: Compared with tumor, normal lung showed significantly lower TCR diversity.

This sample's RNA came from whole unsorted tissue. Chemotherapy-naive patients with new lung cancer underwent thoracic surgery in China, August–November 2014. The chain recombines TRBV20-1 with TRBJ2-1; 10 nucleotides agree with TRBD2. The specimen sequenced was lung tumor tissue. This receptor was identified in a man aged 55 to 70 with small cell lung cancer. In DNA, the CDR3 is TGCAGTGCCACAAGTGGGACTAGCGACAATGAGCAGTTCTTC. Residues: CSATSGTSDNEQFF.